The 25 T cell receptor beta chains below all came from one sample that was sequenced in a study of blood T cell repertoires in COVID-19. Repertoires were generated with immunoSEQ multiplex PCR, while TCRdb's copy carries only in-frame clones and drops some. Of about 180,000 clones listed, roughly 87% are singletons. The sequenced sample was peripheral blood. These receptors were collected from a man between 18 and 35 years old who had recovered from COVID-19.

The rearrangement joins TRBV7-6 to TRBJ2-1; 7 nucleotides agree with TRBD1. CDR1 and CDR2 from the germline V gene are SGHVS and FNYEAQ. Trimming cost V 7 bases and J 3 bases; bases outside gene matches: 12. This CDR3 has 16 amino acids. The CDR3 loop is CASTQISGGSYNEQFF. The CDR3 DNA sequence: TGTGCCAGCACTCAGATATCAGGGGGAAGCTACAATGAGCAGTTCTTC.

The chain uses TRBV5-4 and TRBJ1-5, with D perhaps matching TRBD1 (5 bases). CDR3 length: 15 residues. The V gene's germline CDR1 is SGHNT and CDR2 YYREEE (reference sequence). Trimming took 4 bases from V and 4 from J, leaving 15 bases between them. The CDR3 DNA reads TGTGCCAGCAGCCCCGCCCCGGGGGGAAATCAGCCCCAGCATTTT. It translates to CASSPAPGGNQPQHF.

This chain connects TRBV5-6 to TRBJ1-1; possible D gene TRBD1, 5 bases. CDR3 length: 15 amino acids. In germline, CDR1 is SGHDT, CDR2 YYEEEE. V lost 2 bases to trimming and J lost 0 bases, with 11 bases between them. CDR3 loop: CASSFGGKVNTEAFF. The CDR3 DNA reads as TGTGCCAGCAGCTTCGGGGGGAAGGTGAACACTGAAGCTTTCTTT.

The chain joins TRBV27 to TRBJ1-3; 7 bases are a match to TRBD1. Germline assignment: CDR1 MNHEY and CDR2 SMNVEV (reference sequence). The CDR3 is 14 residues long. Trimming cost V 8 bases and J 0 bases; bases outside gene matches: 4. The CDR3 region has the DNA TGTGCCAGCCGGGACAGCGACTCTGGAAACACCATATATTTT. Amino acids: CASRDSDSGNTIYF.

The rearrangement joins TRBV5-6 to TRBJ1-1, with TRBD1 identical over 10 bases. Trimming at V came to 0 bases and at J to 6 bases, leaving 5 bases not matched to a gene. The CDR3 has 15 amino acids. In germline, CDR1 is SGHDT, CDR2 YYEEEE. CDR3 DNA sequence: TGTGCCAGCAGCTTGGGACAGGGGGCGGCGGCTGAAGCTTTCTTT. Protein sequence: CASSLGQGAAAEAFF.

The chain links TRBV10-3 to TRBJ1-4; a possible D gene is TRBD1 (5 bases). Trimming stripped 3 bases from V and 4 bases from J, with 9 bases between. This CDR3 contains 14 residues. CDR1 is ENHRY, CDR2 SYGVKD, per germline. CDR3 sequence: CAISDNGGNEKLFF. The CDR3 DNA reads TGTGCCATCAGTGATAACGGGGGTAATGAAAAACTGTTTTTT.

The CDR3 region has the DNA TGTGCCAGCAGCTTGGCTGGGGGCACCGTGAACACTGAAGCTTTCTTT. Protein product: CASSLAGGTVNTEAFF. This sequence joins TRBV5-5 and TRBJ1-1; TRBD1 is a possible D gene (6 bases). The V and J ends lost 0 bases and 0 bases respectively, with 12 bases between them. CDR3 length: 16 amino acids. Germline assignment: CDR1 SGHKS and CDR2 YYEKEE (reference sequence).

This clone occurred once. V and J are TRBV24-1 and TRBJ2-1, with D perhaps matching TRBD2 (6 bases). The germline V gene has CDR1 KGHDR and CDR2 SFDVKD. Trimming removed 7 bases from V and 8 bases from J, with 26 bases in between. The CDR3 spans 17 residues. The CDR3, as DNA: TGTGCCACCAGGATTCCGGCGGGGCAGAAATCTAGCGATGAGCAGTTCTTC. This encodes CATRIPAGQKSSDEQFF.

This chain joins TRBV12-3 or TRBV12-4 and TRBJ2-5; maybe TRBD1 (5 bases). This CDR3 is built from 13 residues. V was shortened by 6 bases and J by 5 bases, with 13 bases between the two germline ends. This CDR3 is CASSPRALETQYF. The CDR3 DNA follows: TGTGCCAGCAGCCCCAGGGCGTTGGAGACCCAGTACTTC.

The rearrangement links TRBV10-3 to TRBJ2-7; 9 bases map to TRBD1. The germline V gene has CDR1 ENHRY and CDR2 SYGVKD. Trimming at V came to 5 bases and at J to 0 bases, leaving 5 bases not matched to a gene. There are 15 residues in the CDR3. Here the CDR3 DNA reads TGTGCCATCAGTACCGGACAGGGGAGCTCCTACGAGCAGTACTTC. It yields the protein CAISTGQGSSYEQYF.

This chain uses TRBV6-5 with TRBJ2-1; D gene ambiguous. The V end was cut by 3 bases, the J end by 9 bases, with 18 bases between. Germline lookup yields CDR1 MNHEY and CDR2 SVGAGI. This CDR3 is built from 15 residues. The chain's CDR3 is CASSYSTTSKSEQFF. Here the CDR3 DNA reads TGTGCCAGCAGTTATTCCACCACTTCCAAAAGTGAGCAGTTCTTC.

This sequence joins TRBV9 and TRBJ2-5; 11 bases align to TRBD1. The CDR3 totals 16 residues. Germline CDR1 and CDR2: SGDLS and YYNGEE. J was trimmed by 5 bases and V by 0 bases; bases with no gene match: 6. The CDR3 sequence is CASSVAGQGAGETQYF. Written as DNA, the CDR3 is TGTGCCAGCAGCGTAGCCGGACAGGGGGCGGGTGAGACCCAGTACTTC. Full variable domain (remainder filled in from reference TRBV9 and TRBJ2-5): DSGVTQTPKHLITATGQRVTLRCSPRSGDLSVYWYQQSLDQGLQFLIQYYNGEERAKGNILERFSAQQFPDLHSELNLSSLELGDSALYFCASSVAGQGAGETQYFGPGTRLLVL.

J is TRBJ2-7 and V is TRBV28; tentatively, D is TRBD2 (6 bases). Trimming stripped 11 bases from V and 0 bases from J, with 20 bases between. This CDR3 is built from 15 residues. The germline CDR1 and CDR2 sequences are MDHEN and SYDVKM. The CDR3 DNA sequence: TGTGCCTCTTTGATCGGGACTGGCTACTCCTACGAGCAGTACTTC. Its protein product is CASLIGTGYSYEQYF.

The DNA of the CDR3 is TGTGCCAGCAGCGTAGGAAAGGGGAGGGGGACTGAAGCTTTCTTT. Its translation: CASSVGKGRGTEAFF. V usage is TRBV9 and J usage is TRBJ1-1; D may be TRBD1 (6 bases). V lost 0 bases to trimming and J lost 5 bases, with 14 bases between them. CDR3 length: 15 residues. CDR1 and CDR2 (germline): SGDLS, YYNGEE.

J is TRBJ2-5 and V is TRBV3-1 (or the pseudogene TRBV3-2), with 13 nucleotides matching TRBD2. V was pared by 11 bases and J by 2 bases, with 5 bases of the junction left unmatched. The CDR3 contains 14 residues. Germline lookup yields CDR1 LGHDT and CDR2 YNNKEL (reference sequence). The CDR3 DNA reads TGTGCCGGGGCACTAGCGGGAGGGCAAGAGACCCAGTACTTC. Protein: CAGALAGGQETQYF.

The rearrangement links TRBV7-2 to TRBJ2-2; 10 nucleotides align to TRBD1. J was trimmed by 5 bases and V by 2 bases; bases with no gene match: 2. The CDR3 spans 15 residues. Germline assignment: CDR1 SGHTA and CDR2 FQGNSA. The CDR3 is CASSLRQGATGELFF. The CDR3 region has the DNA TGTGCCAGCAGCTTAAGACAGGGGGCAACCGGGGAGCTGTTTTTT.

The CDR3 nucleotides read TGCGCCAGCAGCCAGCGAAAGGGGTATAATTCACCCCTCCACTTT. It yields the protein CASSQRKGYNSPLHF. The V call is TRBV4-3, the J call TRBJ1-6; the D gene is possibly TRBD1 (5 bases). This CDR3 region has 15 residues. Per the germline V gene, CDR1 is LGHNA and CDR2 is YSLEER. The V and J ends lost 3 bases and 4 bases respectively, with 10 bases between them.

This sequence joins TRBV6-5 and TRBJ2-1; TRBD2 might be the D (5 bases). Deletions cut 8 bases from V and 9 bases from J, with 8 bases between. The germline V gene has CDR1 MNHEY and CDR2 SVGAGI. The CDR3 is made up of 10 amino acids. In nucleotides, the CDR3 is TGTGCCAGCCGGGGTTTTGAGCAGTTCTTC. This gives the protein CASRGFEQFF.

The chain combines TRBV7-2 with TRBJ2-2; D is undetermined. This CDR3 spans 14 amino acids. Trimming removed 5 bases from V and 3 bases from J, with 10 bases in between. In germline, CDR1 is SGHTA, CDR2 FQGNSA. CDR3 residues: CASSALLYTGELFF. CDR3 nucleotides: TGTGCCAGCAGCGCTCTTCTATACACCGGGGAGCTGTTTTTT.

V gene TRBV3-1 (or the pseudogene TRBV3-2) combines with J gene TRBJ2-2, with TRBD2 identical over 15 bases. After removal of 4 bases from V and 5 bases from J, the junction contained 11 bases not matched to a gene. Germline V CDR1 and CDR2: LGHDT, YNNKEL (reference sequence). The CDR3 extends over 19 amino acids. CDR3 in DNA: TGTGCCAGCAGCCGCGGGACTAGCGGGAGGAACGGTGGAACCGGGGAGCTGTTTTTT. It is translated as CASSRGTSGRNGGTGELFF.

This rearrangement joins TRBV4-1 to TRBJ2-7, with 9 nucleotides matching TRBD1. V lost 3 bases and J lost 0; bases outside the gene matches: 15. The germline V gene encodes CDR1 MGHRA and CDR2 YSYEKL. This CDR3 spans 19 amino acids. CDR3 nucleotides: TGCGCCAGCAGCCAGAGGGAGGGTGGACAGGGGTCTAGCTCCTACGAGCAGTACTTC. Translation gives CASSQREGGQGSSSYEQYF.

This clone has only one observation. The gene calls are TRBV2 and TRBJ2-3; the D gene is possibly TRBD2 (5 bases). Trimming stripped 4 bases from V and 2 bases from J, with 13 bases between. The CDR3 contains 15 residues. From germline, CDR1 is SNHLY and CDR2 FYNNEI. The CDR3 is CASSGPGGDTDTQYF. The CDR3 nucleotides are TGTGCCAGCAGTGGCCCCGGAGGCGACACAGATACGCAGTATTTT.

This clone turned up a few times. The CDR3 DNA reads TGTGCCAGCAGCCCCCAGGGGTTAGGGTTAAATAATGAGCAGTTCTTC. Translated: CASSPQGLGLNNEQFF. The chain carries TRBV7-2 and TRBJ2-1, with D perhaps matching TRBD1 (6 bases). This CDR3 is built from 16 residues. Trimming took off 5 bases at V and 7 bases at J, with 21 bases between the two ends. CDR1 is SGHTA, CDR2 FQGNSA, per germline.

The chain couples TRBV18 to TRBJ1-5, with 11 bases aligning to TRBD1. The CDR3 extends over 14 amino acids. V dropped 3 bases and J dropped 8; count of bases not matched to a gene: 3. Germline V gene sequence: CDR1 KGHSH, CDR2 LQKENI. CDR3 residues: CASSPGQGAEPQHF. In nucleotides, the CDR3 is TGTGCCAGCTCACCTGGACAGGGGGCCGAGCCCCAGCATTTT.

The chain is built from TRBV9 and TRBJ2-3; 13 nucleotides line up with TRBD2. The CDR3 consists of 16 residues. V was clipped by 4 bases and J by 4 bases; unmatched bases: 6. The germline V gene has CDR1 SGDLS and CDR2 YYNGEE. This CDR3 reads CASSPGTSGMADTQYF. The CDR3 DNA follows: TGTGCCAGCAGCCCCGGGACTAGCGGGATGGCAGATACGCAGTATTTT.